This T cell receptor beta chain appears in the sequencing data of a study of shared clonotypes between healthy human individuals. Of note for this clone: Its specificity is unknown.

Here immunoSEQ multiplex PCR was the method, and the copy in TCRdb shows in-frame clones only, minus some. The table shows hundreds of thousands of clones, with roughly 72% occurring only once. Study-level points and caveats: Sampling covered blood only; tissue repertoires likely differ. Relative to their counterparts shared across all four donors, non-shared clonotypes exhibited diminished generation probabilities.

The germline V and J ends were trimmed by 5 bases and 7 bases, with 10 bases remaining between them. The CDR3 sequence is 11 residues long. Germline assignment: CDR1 SGDLS and CDR2 YYNGEE. The rearrangement uses TRBV9 and TRBJ2-7; D gene ambiguous. This receptor was taken from a woman under 40 in good health. Sequenced sample: memory CD4+ T cells sorted from blood. Specified subset: CD45RA-negative fraction. CDR3 nucleotide sequence: TGTGCCAGCAGTAAGGATTGGGAGCAGTACTTC. This translates into CASSKDWEQYF.